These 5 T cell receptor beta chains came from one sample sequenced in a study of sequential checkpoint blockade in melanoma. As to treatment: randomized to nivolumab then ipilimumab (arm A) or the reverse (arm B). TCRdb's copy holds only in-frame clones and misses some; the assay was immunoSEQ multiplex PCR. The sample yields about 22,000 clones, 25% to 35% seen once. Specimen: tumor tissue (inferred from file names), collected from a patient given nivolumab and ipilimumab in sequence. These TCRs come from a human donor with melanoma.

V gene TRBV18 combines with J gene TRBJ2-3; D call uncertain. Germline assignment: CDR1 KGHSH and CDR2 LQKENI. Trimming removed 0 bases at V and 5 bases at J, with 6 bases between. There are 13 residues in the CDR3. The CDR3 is CASSPPVVDTQYF. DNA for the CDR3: TGTGCCAGCTCACCACCGGTCGTAGATACGCAGTATTTT. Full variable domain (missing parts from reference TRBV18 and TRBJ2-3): NAGVMQNPRHLVRRRGQEARLRCSPMKGHSHVYWYRQLPEEGLKFMVYLQKENIIDESGMPKERFSAEFPKEGPSILRIQQVVRGDSAAYFCASSPPVVDTQYFGPGTRLTVL.

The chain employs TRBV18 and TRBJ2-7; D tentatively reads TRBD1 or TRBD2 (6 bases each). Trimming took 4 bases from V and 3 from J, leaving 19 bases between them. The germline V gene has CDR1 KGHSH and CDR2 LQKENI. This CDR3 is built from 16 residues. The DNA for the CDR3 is TGTGCCAGCTCACAGAGCAACAGGGAGGTTTTCTACGAGCAGTACTTC. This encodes CASSQSNREVFYEQYF.

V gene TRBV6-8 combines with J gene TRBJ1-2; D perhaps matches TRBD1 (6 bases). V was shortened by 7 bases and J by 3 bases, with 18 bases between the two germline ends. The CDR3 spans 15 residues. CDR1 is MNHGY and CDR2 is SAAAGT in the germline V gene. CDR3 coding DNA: TGTGCCAGCATCGGGGGCTGGGACCCTGACTATGGCTACACCTTC. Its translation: CASIGGWDPDYGYTF.

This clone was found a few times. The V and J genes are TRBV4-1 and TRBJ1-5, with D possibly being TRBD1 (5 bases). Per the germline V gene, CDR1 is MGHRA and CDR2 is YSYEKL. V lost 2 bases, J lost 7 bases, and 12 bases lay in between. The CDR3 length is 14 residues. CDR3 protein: CASSQWEGDQPQHF. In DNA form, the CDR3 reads TGCGCCAGCAGCCAATGGGAAGGGGACCAGCCCCAGCATTTT.

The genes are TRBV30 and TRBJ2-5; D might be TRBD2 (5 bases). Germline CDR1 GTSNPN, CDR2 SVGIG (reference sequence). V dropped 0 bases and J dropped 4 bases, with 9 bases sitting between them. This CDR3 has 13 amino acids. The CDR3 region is CAWSVNTRETQYF. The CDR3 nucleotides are TGTGCCTGGAGTGTAAATACTAGAGAGACCCAGTACTTC.